The 14 T cell receptor beta chains below come from one sample, sequenced in a study of regulatory dendritic cells for organ transplantation. The table came from immunoSEQ multiplex PCR; TCRdb's copy has only in-frame clones and leaves some out. The sample lists 25,000 to 35,000 clones; approximately 86% were seen once. The sequencing input was naive CD8+ T cells from blood. The subset was: CD45RA+ naive T cells. All receptors come from a human donor in good health.

The chain uses TRBV27 and TRBJ1-1, with 9 bases fitting TRBD1. CDR3 length: 14 amino acids. Looked up from germline, CDR1 is MNHEY and CDR2 is SMNVEV (reference sequence). The V and J ends lost 6 bases and 4 bases, in that order; junction bases with no gene match: 6. CDR3 bases: TGTGCCAGCAGGGGACAGGGATGGATCACTGAAGCTTTCTTT. Translation: CASRGQGWITEAFF.

The chain combines TRBV2 with TRBJ2-1; 8 positions match TRBD2. CDR1 and CDR2 (germline): SNHLY, FYNNEI. This CDR3 region has 11 residues. J gave up 9 bases and V 9 bases, and 4 bases lay outside the gene matches. The CDR3 reads CASLLAAEQFF. CDR3 DNA: TGTGCCAGTTTACTAGCGGCTGAGCAGTTCTTC.

The genes are TRBV19 and TRBJ1-3; D gene ambiguous. The length of the CDR3 is 15 residues. V lost 3 bases and J 4 bases, leaving 13 bases between the germline ends. The germline V gene encodes CDR1 LNHDA and CDR2 SQIVND (reference sequence). The CDR3 region is CASSMSRIRGNTIYF. CDR3 in DNA: TGTGCCAGTAGTATGAGTAGAATACGGGGAAACACCATATATTTT.

This clone was seen only once. The chain is built from TRBV19 and TRBJ2-2; TRBD1 agrees at 10 bases. Looked up from germline, CDR1 is LNHDA and CDR2 is SQIVND (reference sequence). CDR3 length: 17 residues. J lost 4 bases, V lost 6 bases, and 11 bases had no gene match. In DNA form, the CDR3 reads TGTGCCAGTAGACTAAGAGGGACAGGGGACATCACCGGGGAGCTGTTTTTT. The encoded protein is CASRLRGTGDITGELFF.

The chain carries TRBV7-9 and TRBJ2-1; D not resolved. Trimming removed 5 bases at V and 7 bases at J, with 9 bases between. The length of the CDR3 is 12 residues. Germline V gives CDR1 SEHNR, CDR2 FQNEAQ (reference sequence). CDR3 nucleotide sequence: TGTGCCAGCAGCCCCTACCGGAATGAGCAGTTCTTC. Residues: CASSPYRNEQFF.

The rearrangement uses TRBV5-6 and TRBJ2-2; D ambiguous. CDR3 length: 14 residues. Germline CDR1 SGHDT, CDR2 YYEEEE. V was cut by 0 bases and J by 6 bases, with 9 bases left in between. CDR3 bases: TGTGCCAGCAGCTTGGTACAGTGGGCCGGGGAGCTGTTTTTT. As protein: CASSLVQWAGELFF.

J is TRBJ1-1 and V is TRBV19, with 8 bases matching TRBD1. The CDR3 length is 16 residues. With V trimmed by 4 bases and J by 4 bases, 11 bases remained unmatched. Germline loops: CDR1 LNHDA, CDR2 SQIVND (reference sequence). The CDR3 sequence is CASSTTLQGVSTEAFF. CDR3 DNA sequence: TGTGCCAGTAGTACCACCCTACAGGGGGTGAGCACTGAAGCTTTCTTT.

The rearrangement links TRBV4-1 to TRBJ1-2; D may be TRBD1 (5 bases). Germline CDR1 and CDR2: MGHRA and YSYEKL. V lost 0 bases and J 4 bases, leaving 12 bases between the germline ends. The CDR3 is 15 amino acids. The CDR3, as DNA: TGCGCCAGCAGCCAAGATCACAGGAATAGCTATGGCTACACCTTC. This codes for CASSQDHRNSYGYTF.

The genes are TRBV5-1 and TRBJ2-3; 7 nucleotides align to TRBD2. V shed 4 bases and J 2 bases; nucleotides not matched to a gene: 10. The CDR3 sequence is 16 residues long. Germline CDR1 is SGHRS and CDR2 is YFSETQ. CDR3 sequence: CASSPGLDLVTDTQYF. CDR3 nucleotide sequence: TGCGCCAGCAGCCCCGGACTAGATCTGGTCACAGATACGCAGTATTTT.

This clone was observed a single time. The chain employs TRBV7-8 and TRBJ1-2, with D tentatively TRBD1 (5 bases). Trimming took 1 base from V and 1 from J, leaving 7 bases between them. Germline lookup yields CDR1 SGHVS and CDR2 FQNEAQ. This CDR3 spans 14 amino acids. The CDR3 DNA is TGTGCCAGCAGCTTAGTAGACAGTAACTATGGCTACACCTTC. Protein: CASSLVDSNYGYTF.

The chain is built from TRBV19 and TRBJ1-3; D is undetermined. CDR3 length: 15 amino acids. CDR1 LNHDA and CDR2 SQIVND come from the germline V gene (reference sequence). Trimming stripped 3 bases from V and 3 bases from J, with 12 bases between. The CDR3: CASSITLWSGNTIYF. CDR3 in DNA: TGTGCCAGTAGTATTACCCTTTGGAGTGGAAACACCATATATTTT.

The chain employs TRBV5-6 and TRBJ1-1; TRBD1 agrees at 7 bases. The germline V gene has CDR1 SGHDT and CDR2 YYEEEE. J gave up 4 bases and V 4 bases, and 10 bases lay outside the gene matches. The CDR3 loop spans 15 amino acids. CDR3 nucleotides: TGTGCCAGCAGCACAGAAGACAGGGTGCGCACTGAAGCTTTCTTT. Translation gives CASSTEDRVRTEAFF.

As DNA, the CDR3 is TGCGCCAGCAGCTTGGGAGGGAGGGGAACTTTCTTT. Translation gives CASSLGGRGTFF. The chain employs TRBV5-1 and TRBJ1-1, with a tentative D call TRBD1 (5 bases). The CDR3 is 12 amino acids. Germline assignment: CDR1 SGHRS and CDR2 YFSETQ. Trimming took off 0 bases at V and 12 bases at J, with 12 bases between the two ends.

This clone was counted only a few times. The chain links TRBV19 to TRBJ2-3, with a weak D call TRBD2 (6 bases). Germline V gene sequence: CDR1 LNHDA, CDR2 SQIVND (reference sequence). Trimming pared 5 bases from V and 0 bases from J, leaving 15 bases between. The CDR3 covers 16 residues. CDR3 DNA sequence: TGTGCCAGTAGTTTCTTAGCGGAACTTAGCACAGATACGCAGTATTTT. Encoded protein: CASSFLAELSTDTQYF. Full variable domain (remainder filled in from reference TRBV19 and TRBJ2-3): DGGITQSPKYLFRKEGQNVTLSCEQNLNHDAMYWYRQDPGQGLRLIYYSQIVNDFQKGDIAEGYSVSREKKESFPLTVTSAQKNPTAFYLCASSFLAELSTDTQYFGPGTRLTVL.